This TCR beta chain was sequenced in a study of beta chain features in type 1 diabetes. Study outcomes and limitations: Shortening that was moderate but significant affected the TCRB CDR3s of Type 1 diabetes patients in all four CD4+ subsets. A definitive answer on HLA type influencing TCRB rearrangement was not reached here. PCR, the amplification step, might favor shorter templates, equally in patients and controls.

Expressed TCRB transcripts were sequenced because the entire RNA isolate underwent reverse transcription. Data came from immunoSEQ multiplex PCR; TCRdb stores just in-frame clones and leaves some out. This sample has 350,000 to 450,000 clones, with over 13% found just once. In the case of this clone: Its antigen is unknown.

With V trimmed by 6 bases and J by 6 bases, 7 bases remained unmatched. Germline CDR1 reads LNHDA; CDR2 reads SQIVND (reference sequence). The CDR3 has 14 amino acids. This chain links TRBV19 with TRBJ2-2, with 7 bases aligning to TRBD2. The sample was naive CD4+ T cells from blood. The TCR sequence derives from a woman aged 18-29 years in good health. The CDR3 DNA is TGTGCCAGTAGATTCAGCGGGAAAGCCGGGGAGCTGTTTTTT. This codes for CASRFSGKAGELFF.